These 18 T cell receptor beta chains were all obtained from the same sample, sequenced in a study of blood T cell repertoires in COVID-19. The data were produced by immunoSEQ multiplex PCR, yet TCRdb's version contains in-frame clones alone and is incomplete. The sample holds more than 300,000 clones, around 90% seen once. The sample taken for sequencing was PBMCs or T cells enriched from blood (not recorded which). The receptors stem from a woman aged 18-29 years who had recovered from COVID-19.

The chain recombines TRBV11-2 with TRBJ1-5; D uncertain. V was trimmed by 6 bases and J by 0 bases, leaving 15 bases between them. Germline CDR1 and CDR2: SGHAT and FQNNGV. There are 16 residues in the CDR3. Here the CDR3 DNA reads TGTGCCAGCAGTTCGATAGGAGGTTATAGCAATCAGCCCCAGCATTTT. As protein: CASSSIGGYSNQPQHF. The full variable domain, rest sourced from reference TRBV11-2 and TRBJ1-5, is EAGVAQSPRYKIIEKRQSVAFWCNPISGHATLYWYQQILGQGPKLLIQFQNNGVVDDSQLPKDRFSAERLKGVDSTLKIQPAKLEDSAVYLCASSSIGGYSNQPQHFGDGTRLSIL.

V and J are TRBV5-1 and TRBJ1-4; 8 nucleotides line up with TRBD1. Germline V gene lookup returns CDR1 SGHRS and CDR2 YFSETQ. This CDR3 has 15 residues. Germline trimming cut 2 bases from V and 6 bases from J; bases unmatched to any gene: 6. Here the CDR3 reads CASSFTTGVDEKLFF. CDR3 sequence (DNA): TGCGCCAGCAGCTTTACGACAGGGGTTGATGAAAAACTGTTTTTT.

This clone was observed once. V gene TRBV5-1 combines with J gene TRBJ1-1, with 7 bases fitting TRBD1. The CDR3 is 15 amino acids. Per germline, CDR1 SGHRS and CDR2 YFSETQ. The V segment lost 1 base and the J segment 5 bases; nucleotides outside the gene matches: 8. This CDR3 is CASSLRRQGGTEAFF. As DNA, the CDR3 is TGCGCCAGCAGCTTGAGAAGACAGGGTGGAACTGAAGCTTTCTTT.

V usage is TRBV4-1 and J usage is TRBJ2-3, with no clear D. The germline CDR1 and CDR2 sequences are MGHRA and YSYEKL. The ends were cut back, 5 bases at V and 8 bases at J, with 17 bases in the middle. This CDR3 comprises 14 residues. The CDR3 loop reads CASSLPHPTGTQYF. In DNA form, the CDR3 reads TGCGCCAGCAGCTTACCCCACCCGACGGGTACGCAGTATTTT.

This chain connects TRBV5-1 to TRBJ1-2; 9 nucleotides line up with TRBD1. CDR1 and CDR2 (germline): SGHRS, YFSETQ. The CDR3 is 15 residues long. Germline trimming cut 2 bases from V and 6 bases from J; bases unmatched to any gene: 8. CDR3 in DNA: TGCGCCAGCAGCTTCCTCCCGACAGGGGGGCATGGCTACACCTTC. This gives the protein CASSFLPTGGHGYTF.

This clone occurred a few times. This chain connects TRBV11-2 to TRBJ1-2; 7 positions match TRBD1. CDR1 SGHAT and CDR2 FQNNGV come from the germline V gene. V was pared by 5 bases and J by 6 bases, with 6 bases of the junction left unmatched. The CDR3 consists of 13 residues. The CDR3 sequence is CASSRDSKNGYTF. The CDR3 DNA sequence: TGTGCCAGCAGCCGGGACAGCAAAAATGGCTACACCTTC.

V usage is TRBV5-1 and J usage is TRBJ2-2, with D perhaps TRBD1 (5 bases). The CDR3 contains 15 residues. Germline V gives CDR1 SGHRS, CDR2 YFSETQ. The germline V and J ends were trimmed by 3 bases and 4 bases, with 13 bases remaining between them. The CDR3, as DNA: TGCGCCAGCAGCTACACAGGTGTGGGCACCGGGGAGCTGTTTTTT. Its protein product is CASSYTGVGTGELFF.

As DNA, the CDR3 is TGCGCCAGCAGCCAAGCCTACAGGGACAGCACTGAAGCTTTCTTT. This translates into CASSQAYRDSTEAFF. The genes are TRBV4-3 and TRBJ1-1; 7 positions agree with TRBD1. This CDR3 spans 15 amino acids. V shed 1 base and J 4 bases; nucleotides not matched to a gene: 6. The germline V gene has CDR1 LGHNA and CDR2 YSLEER.

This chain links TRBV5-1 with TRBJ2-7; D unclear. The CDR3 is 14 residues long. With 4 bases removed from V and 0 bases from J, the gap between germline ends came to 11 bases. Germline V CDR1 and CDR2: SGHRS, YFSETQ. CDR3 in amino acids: CASSPGPTSYEQYF. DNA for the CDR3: TGCGCCAGCAGCCCGGGTCCGACCTCCTACGAGCAGTACTTC.

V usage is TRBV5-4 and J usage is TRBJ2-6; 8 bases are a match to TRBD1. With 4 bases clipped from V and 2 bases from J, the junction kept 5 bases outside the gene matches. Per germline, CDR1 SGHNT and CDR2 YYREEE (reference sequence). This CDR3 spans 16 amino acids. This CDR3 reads CASSTIQGAGANVLTF. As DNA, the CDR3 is TGTGCCAGCAGCACGATACAGGGGGCTGGGGCCAACGTCCTGACTTTC.

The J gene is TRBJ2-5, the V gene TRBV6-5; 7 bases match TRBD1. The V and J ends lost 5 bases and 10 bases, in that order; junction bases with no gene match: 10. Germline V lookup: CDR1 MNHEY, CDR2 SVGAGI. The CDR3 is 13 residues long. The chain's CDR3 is CASSIRDSLDQYF. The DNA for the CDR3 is TGTGCCAGCAGTATACGGGACAGTTTAGACCAGTACTTC.

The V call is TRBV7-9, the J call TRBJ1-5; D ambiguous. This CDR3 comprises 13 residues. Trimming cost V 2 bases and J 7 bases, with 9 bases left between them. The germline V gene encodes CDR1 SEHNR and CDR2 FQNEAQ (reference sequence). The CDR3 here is CASSLSPEQPQHF. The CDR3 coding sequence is TGTGCCAGCAGCTTAAGCCCGGAGCAGCCCCAGCATTTT. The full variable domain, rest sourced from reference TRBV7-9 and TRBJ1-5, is DTGVSQNPRHKITKRGQNVTFRCDPISEHNRLYWYRQTLGQGPEFLTYFQNEAQLEKSRLLSDRFSAERPKGSFSTLEIQRTEQGDSAMYLCASSLSPEQPQHFGDGTRLSIL.

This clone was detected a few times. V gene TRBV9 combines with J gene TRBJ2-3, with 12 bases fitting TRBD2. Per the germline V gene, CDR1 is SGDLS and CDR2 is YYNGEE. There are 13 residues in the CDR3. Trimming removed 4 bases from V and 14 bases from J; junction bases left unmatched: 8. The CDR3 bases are TGTGCCAGCAGCATCGAACTAGCGGGGGGTCTGTATTTT. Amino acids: CASSIELAGGLYF.

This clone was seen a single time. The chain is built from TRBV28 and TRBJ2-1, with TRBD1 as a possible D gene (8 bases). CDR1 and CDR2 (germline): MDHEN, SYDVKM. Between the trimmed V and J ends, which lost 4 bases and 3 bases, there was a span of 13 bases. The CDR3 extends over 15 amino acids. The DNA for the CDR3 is TGTGCCAGCAGTTCTAGCGGACAGGGCTACAATGAGCAGTTCTTC. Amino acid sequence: CASSSSGQGYNEQFF.

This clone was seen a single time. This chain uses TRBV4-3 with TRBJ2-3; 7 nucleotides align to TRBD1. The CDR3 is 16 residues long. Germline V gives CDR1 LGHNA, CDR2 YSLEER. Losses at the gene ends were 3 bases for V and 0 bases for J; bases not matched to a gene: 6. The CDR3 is CASSQTGTDSTDTQYF. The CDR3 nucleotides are TGCGCCAGCAGCCAGACGGGGACAGACAGCACAGATACGCAGTATTTT.

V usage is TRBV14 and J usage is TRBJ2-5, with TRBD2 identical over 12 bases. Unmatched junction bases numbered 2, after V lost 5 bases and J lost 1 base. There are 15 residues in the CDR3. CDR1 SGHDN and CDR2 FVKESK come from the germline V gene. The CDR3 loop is CASSVTSGGQETQYF. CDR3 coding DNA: TGTGCCAGCAGCGTGACTAGCGGGGGCCAAGAGACCCAGTACTTC.

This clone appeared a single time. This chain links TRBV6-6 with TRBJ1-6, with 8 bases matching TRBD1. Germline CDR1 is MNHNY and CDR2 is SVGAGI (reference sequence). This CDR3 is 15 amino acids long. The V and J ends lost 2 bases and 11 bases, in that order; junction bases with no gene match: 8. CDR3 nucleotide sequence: TGTGCCAGCAGTTACGTGGACAGGGAAAATCCACCCCTCCACTTT. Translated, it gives CASSYVDRENPPLHF.

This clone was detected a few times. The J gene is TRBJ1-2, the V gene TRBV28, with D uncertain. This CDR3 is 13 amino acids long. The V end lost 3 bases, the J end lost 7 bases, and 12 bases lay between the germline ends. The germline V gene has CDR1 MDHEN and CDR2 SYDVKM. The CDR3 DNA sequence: TGTGCCAGCAGTTTTCTGGAGTTGGGTGGCTACACCTTC. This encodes CASSFLELGGYTF.